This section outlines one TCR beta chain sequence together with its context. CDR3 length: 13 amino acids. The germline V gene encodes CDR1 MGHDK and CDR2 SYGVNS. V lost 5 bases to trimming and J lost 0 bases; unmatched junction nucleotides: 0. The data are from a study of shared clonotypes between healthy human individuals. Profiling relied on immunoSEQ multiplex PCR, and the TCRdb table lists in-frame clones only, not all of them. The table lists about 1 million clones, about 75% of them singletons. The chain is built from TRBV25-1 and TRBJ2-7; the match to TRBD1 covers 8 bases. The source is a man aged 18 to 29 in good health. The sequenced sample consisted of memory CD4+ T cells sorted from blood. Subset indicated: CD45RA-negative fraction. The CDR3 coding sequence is TGTGCCAGCAGTACAGGGGGCTCCTACGAGCAGTACTTC. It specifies CASSTGGSYEQYF.